This T cell receptor (beta chain) was captured in a study of CD8 T cells in Susac syndrome. The study sequenced TCR beta in blood CD8+ and CD4+ T cells. Controls comprised healthy donors matched for age and sex. TEMRA cells underwent FACS enrichment and CD8+ and CD4+ T cells underwent negative isolation. Trimming stripped 2 bases from V and 5 bases from J, with 12 bases between. The V gene's germline CDR1 is SGHVS and CDR2 FNYEAQ. This CDR3 region has 14 residues. A quantity of about 0.45 to 1 ug RNA underwent reverse transcription using random hexamers. MiXCR was run by TCRdb on the immunoSEQ multiplex PCR reads, yielding one entry per CDR3 protein. The data show tens of thousands of distinct CDR3 sequences, 80% to 95% seen once.

V gene TRBV7-6 combines with J gene TRBJ2-5; D might be TRBD2 (6 bases). The origin of this receptor is a human donor in good health. The sequenced sample consisted of CD8+ T cells from PBMCs. The CDR3 DNA is TGTGCCAGCAGCTTATTGGGAGGATTGGAGACCCAGTACTTC. The encoded protein is CASSLLGGLETQYF.